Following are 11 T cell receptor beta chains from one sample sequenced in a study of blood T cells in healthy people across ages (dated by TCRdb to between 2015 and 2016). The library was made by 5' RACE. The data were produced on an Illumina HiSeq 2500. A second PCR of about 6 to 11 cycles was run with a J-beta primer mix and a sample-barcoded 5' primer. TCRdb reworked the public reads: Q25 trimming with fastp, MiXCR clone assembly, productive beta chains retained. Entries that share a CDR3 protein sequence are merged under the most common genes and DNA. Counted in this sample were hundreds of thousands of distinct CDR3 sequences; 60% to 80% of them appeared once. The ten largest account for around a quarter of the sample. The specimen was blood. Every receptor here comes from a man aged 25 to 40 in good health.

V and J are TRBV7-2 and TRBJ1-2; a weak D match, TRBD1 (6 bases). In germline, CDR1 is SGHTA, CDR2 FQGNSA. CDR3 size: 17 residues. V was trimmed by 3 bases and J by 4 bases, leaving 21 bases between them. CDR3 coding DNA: TGTGCCAGCAGCTTTCACGGGCGGGGCCAGGGGAGCTATGGCTACACCTTC. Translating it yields CASSFHGRGQGSYGYTF.

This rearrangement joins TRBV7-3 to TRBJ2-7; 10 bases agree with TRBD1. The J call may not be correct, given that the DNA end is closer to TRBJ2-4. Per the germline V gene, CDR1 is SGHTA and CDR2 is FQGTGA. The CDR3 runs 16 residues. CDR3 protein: CASSFGQGEAKNIQYF. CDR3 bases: TGTGCCAGCAGCTTCGGACAGGGGGAAGCCAAAAACATTCAGTACTTC.

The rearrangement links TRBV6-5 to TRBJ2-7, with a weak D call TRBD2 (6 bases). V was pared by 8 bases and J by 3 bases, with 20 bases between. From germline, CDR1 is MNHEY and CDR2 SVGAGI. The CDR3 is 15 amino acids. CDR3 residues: CASGSSRDSIYEQYF. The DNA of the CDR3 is TGTGCCAGCGGTTCCTCCCGGGACTCCATCTACGAGCAGTACTTC.

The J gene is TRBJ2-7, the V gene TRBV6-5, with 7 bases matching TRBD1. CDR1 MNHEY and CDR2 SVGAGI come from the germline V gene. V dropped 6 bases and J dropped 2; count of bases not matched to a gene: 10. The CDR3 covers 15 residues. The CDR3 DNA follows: TGTGCCAGCAGCGATGACAGGGTGGGTCCCTACGAGCAGTACTTC. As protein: CASSDDRVGPYEQYF.

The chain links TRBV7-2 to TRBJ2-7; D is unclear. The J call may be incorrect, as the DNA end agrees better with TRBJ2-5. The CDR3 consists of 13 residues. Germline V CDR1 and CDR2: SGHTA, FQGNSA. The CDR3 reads CASSLGRSRTQYF. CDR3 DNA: TGTGCCAGCAGCTTAGGCCGTTCCAGGACCCAGTACTTC.

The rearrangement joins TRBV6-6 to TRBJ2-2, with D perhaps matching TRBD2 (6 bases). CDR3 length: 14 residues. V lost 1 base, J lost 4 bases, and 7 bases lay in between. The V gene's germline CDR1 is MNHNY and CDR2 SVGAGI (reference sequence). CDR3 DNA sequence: TGTGCCAGCAGTTACTTGGGGGGCACCGGGGAGCTGTTTTTT. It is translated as CASSYLGGTGELFF.

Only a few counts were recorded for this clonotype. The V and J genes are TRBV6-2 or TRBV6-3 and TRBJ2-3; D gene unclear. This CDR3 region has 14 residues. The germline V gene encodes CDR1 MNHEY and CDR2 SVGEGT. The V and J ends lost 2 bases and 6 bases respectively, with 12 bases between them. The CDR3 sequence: CASSYSSIPDTQYF. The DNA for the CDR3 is TGTGCCAGCAGTTACAGCTCTATCCCGGATACGCAGTATTTT.

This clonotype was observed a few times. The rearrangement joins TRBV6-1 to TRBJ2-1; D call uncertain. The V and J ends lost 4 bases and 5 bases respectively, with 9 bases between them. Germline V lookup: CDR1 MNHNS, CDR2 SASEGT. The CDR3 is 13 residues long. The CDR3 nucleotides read TGTGCCAGCAGTGTTTACTCAAACAATGAGCAGTTCTTC. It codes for CASSVYSNNEQFF.

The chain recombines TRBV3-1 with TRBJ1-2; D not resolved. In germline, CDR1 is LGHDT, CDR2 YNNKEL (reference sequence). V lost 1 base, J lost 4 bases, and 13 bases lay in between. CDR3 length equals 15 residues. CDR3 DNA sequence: TGTGCCAGCAGCCAAGGAGGCGGTCCGGGCTATGGCTACACCTTC. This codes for CASSQGGGPGYGYTF. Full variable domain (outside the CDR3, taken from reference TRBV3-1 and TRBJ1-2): DTAVSQTPKYLVTQMGNDKSIKCEQNLGHDTMYWYKQDSKKFLKIMFSYNNKELIINETVPNRFSPKSPDKAHLNLHINSLELGDSAVYFCASSQGGGPGYGYTFGSGTRLTVV.

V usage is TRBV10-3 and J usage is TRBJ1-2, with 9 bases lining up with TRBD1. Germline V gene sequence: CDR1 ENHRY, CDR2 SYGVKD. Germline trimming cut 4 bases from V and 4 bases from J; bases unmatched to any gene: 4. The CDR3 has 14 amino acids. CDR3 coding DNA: TGTGCCATCAGTGGGACAGGGGACTCCTATGGCTACACCTTC. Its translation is CAISGTGDSYGYTF.

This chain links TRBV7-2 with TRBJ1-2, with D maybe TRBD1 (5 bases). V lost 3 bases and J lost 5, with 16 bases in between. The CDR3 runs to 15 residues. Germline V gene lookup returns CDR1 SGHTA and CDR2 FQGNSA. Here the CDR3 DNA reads TGTGCCAGCAGCTTGGGGGGTGGCACGGGGTATGGCTACACCTTC. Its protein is CASSLGGGTGYGYTF.